The next 2 T cell receptor beta chains were all read from a single sample in a study of blood T cell repertoires in COVID-19. Produced via immunoSEQ multiplex PCR; TCRdb's table is partial and in-frame only. The sample yields 150,000 or so clones, about nine tenths seen once. The specimen was peripheral blood. These receptors were taken from a woman between 50 and 59 years old with acute or convalescent COVID-19.

V is TRBV19 and J is TRBJ2-7; a possible D gene is TRBD2 (6 bases). Trimming shortened V by 5 bases and J by 2 bases, and 13 bases separated the two germline ends. The CDR3 extends over 14 amino acids. CDR1 and CDR2 from the germline V gene are LNHDA and SQIVND (reference sequence). CDR3: CASSPFREAYEQYF. The CDR3, as DNA: TGTGCCAGTAGTCCCTTTAGGGAGGCCTACGAGCAGTACTTC.

The V gene is TRBV7-9, the J gene TRBJ1-2; TRBD1 matches at 7 bases. The CDR3 runs 15 residues. V shed 5 bases, J shed 5 bases, and the junction held 11 bases outside the gene matches. Looked up from germline, CDR1 is SEHNR and CDR2 is FQNEAQ (reference sequence). The CDR3, as DNA: TGTGCCAGCAGCCGCGCGGGACAGCAAGGTTATGGCTACACCTTC. Translating gives CASSRAGQQGYGYTF.